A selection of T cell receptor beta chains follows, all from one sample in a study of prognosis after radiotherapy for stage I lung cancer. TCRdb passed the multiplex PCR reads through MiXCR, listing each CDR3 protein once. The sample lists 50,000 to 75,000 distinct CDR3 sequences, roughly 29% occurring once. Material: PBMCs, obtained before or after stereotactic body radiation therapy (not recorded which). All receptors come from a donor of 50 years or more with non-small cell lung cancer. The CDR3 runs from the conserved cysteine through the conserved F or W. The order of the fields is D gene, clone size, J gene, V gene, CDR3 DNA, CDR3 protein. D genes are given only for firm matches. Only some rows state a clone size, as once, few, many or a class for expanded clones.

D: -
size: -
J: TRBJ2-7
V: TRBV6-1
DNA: TGTGCCAGTAGTGAAGGGGGAACTGGGAAGTACGAGCAGTGCTTC
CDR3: CASSEGGTGKYEQCF

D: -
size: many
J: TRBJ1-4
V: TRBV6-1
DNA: TGTGCCAGCAGTAAGACAGGAGAGAATGAAAAACTGTTTTTT
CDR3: CASSKTGENEKLFF

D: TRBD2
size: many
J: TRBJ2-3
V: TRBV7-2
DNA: TGTGCCAGCAGCTTAACTAGCGGGGGTGGAGATACGCAGTATTTT
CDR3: CASSLTSGGGDTQYF

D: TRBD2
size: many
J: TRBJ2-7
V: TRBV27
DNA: TGTGCCAGCAGTTTCCTAGCGGGGGGTCCCTACGAGCAGTACTTC
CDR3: CASSFLAGGPYEQYF

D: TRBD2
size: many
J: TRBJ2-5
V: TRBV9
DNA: TGTGCCAGCAGCCGACTAGCGACGGAGACCCAGTACTTC
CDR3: CASSRLATETQYF

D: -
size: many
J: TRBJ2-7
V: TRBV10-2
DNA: TGTGCCAGCAGTGATTCCTACGAGCAGTACTTC
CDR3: CASSDSYEQYF

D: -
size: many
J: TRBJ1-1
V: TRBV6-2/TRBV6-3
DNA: TGTGCCAGCAGGGGGTCAGAGGGCACTGAAGCTTTCTTT
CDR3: CASRGSEGTEAFF

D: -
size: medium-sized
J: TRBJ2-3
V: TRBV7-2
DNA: TGTGCCAGCAGCAGATTCACAGATACGCAGTATTTT
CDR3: CASSRFTDTQYF

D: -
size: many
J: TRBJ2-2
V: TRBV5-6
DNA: TGTGCCAGCAGCCGTTGGGGGGCCGGGGAGCTGTTTTTT
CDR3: CASSRWGAGELFF

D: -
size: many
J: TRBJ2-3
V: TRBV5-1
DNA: TGCGCCAGCAGCTTACGTGGGGCAGATACGCAGTATTTT
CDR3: CASSLRGADTQYF

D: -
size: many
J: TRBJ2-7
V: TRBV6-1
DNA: TGTGCCAGCAGTGTTGTGACACGGTCGGACGAGCAGTACTTC
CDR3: CASSVVTRSDEQYF

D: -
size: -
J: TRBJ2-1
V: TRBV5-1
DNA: TGCGCCAGCAGCTTGGGCTTGGTACTGTTCTTC
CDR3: CASSLGLVLFF

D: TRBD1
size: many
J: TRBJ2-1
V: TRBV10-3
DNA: TGTGCCATCAGTGACCTCCGCGGACAGGGGGATGATGAGCAGTTCTTC
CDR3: CAISDLRGQGDDEQFF

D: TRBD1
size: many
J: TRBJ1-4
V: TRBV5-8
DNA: TGTGCCAGCAGACCTACAGGGGGCTGGAGTGAAAAACTGTTTTTT
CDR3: CASRPTGGWSEKLFF

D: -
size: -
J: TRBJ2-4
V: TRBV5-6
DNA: TGTGCCAGCAGCTCATTACAGCGAGCCAAAAACATTCAGTACTTC
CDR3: CASSSLQRAKNIQYF

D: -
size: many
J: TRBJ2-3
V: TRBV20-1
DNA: TGCAGTGCTCCGAGGGGGGGGGCGTCCACAGATACGCAGTATTTT
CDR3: CSAPRGGASTDTQYF

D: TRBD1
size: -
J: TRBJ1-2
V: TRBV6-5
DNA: TGTGTCAGCAGTTGGGGACAGAAGTCCGTCGCTGGCTACACCTTC
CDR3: CVSSWGQKSVAGYTF

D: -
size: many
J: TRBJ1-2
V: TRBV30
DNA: TGTGCCGGAGGACGGGGGCCACCCTCAAACTATGGCTACACCTTC
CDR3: CAGGRGPPSNYGYTF

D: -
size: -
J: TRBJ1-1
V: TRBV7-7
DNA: TGTGCTAGCAGCGTTACAGAGAACACTGAAGCTTTCTTT
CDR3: CASSVTENTEAFF

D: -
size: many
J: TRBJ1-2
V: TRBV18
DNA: TGTGCCAGCTCACTCGACAGGATTACCTATGGCTACACCTTC
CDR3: CASSLDRITYGYTF

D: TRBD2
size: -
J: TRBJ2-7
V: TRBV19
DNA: TGTGCCAGTAGGAGAAGCGGGGAATCCTACGAGCAGTACTTC
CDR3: CASRRSGESYEQYF

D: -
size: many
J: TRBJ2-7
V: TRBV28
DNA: TGTGCCAGCAGTCCCTGGGTAGGAGAACTATACGAGCAGTACTTC
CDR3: CASSPWVGELYEQYF

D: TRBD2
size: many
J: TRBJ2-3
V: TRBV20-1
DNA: TGCAGTGCTAGAGCGAGCGGGGGGGCCATCCGCACAGATACGCAGTATTTT
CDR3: CSARASGGAIRTDTQYF

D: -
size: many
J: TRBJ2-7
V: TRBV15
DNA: TGTGCCACCAGCAGAGACCTCGCCCCCCTGGAGCAGTACTTC
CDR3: CATSRDLAPLEQYF

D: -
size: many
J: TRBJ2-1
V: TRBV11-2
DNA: TGTGCCAGCAGCTTAGGGGGCACAGTCTACAATGAGCAGTTCTTC
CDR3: CASSLGGTVYNEQFF

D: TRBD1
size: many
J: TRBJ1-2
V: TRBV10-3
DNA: TGTGCCATCAGTAGGGACAGCCTTAACTATGGCTACACCTTC
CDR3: CAISRDSLNYGYTF

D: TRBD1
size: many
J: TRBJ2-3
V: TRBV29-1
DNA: TGCAGCGTGGTGGACAGGGGCGGCACAGATACGCAGTATTTT
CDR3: CSVVDRGGTDTQYF

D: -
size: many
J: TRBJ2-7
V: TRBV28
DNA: TGTGCCAGCAGTTCGCCGGGCTTTAACTCCTACGAGCAGTACTTC
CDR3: CASSSPGFNSYEQYF

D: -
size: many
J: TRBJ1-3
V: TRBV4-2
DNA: TGTGCCAGCAGCCAAGCGGCAGGGGCTGGAAACACCATATATTTT
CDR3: CASSQAAGAGNTIYF

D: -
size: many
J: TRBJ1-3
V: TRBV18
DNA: TGTGCCAGCTCAGATACAGGCTCTGGAAACACCATATATTTT
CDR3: CASSDTGSGNTIYF

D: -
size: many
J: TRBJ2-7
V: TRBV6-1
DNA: TGTGCCGGCGAACAGGGGGGAGGGTCCTACGAGCAGTACTTC
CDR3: CAGEQGGGSYEQYF

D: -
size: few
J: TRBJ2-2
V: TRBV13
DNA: TGTGCCAGCACCACAGGGATCACCGGGGAGCTGTTTTTT
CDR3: CASTTGITGELFF

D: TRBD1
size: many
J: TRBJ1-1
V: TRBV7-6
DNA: TGTGCCAGCTCCCGGGACAGAAACACTGAAGCTTTCTTT
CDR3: CASSRDRNTEAFF

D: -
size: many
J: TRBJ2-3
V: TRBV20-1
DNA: TGCAGTGGGCGGGGGCTTTTAGATACGCAGTATTTT
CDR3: CSGRGLLDTQYF

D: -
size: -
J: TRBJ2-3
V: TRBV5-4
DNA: TGTGCCAGCAGCTTTATTGGTGGGGCCGTAGCAGATACGCAGTATTTT
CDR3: CASSFIGGAVADTQYF

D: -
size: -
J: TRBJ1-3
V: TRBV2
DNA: TGTGCCAGCATCCAGGACGGAGTTACGGTAAACACCATATATTTT
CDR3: CASIQDGVTVNTIYF

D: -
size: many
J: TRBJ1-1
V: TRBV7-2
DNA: TGTGCCAGCAGCTTACTGACAGGCTCCCTCGGGACTGAAGCTTTCTTT
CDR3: CASSLLTGSLGTEAFF

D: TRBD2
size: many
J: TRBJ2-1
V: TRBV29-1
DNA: TGCAGCGGTCGTAGCGGGGGGGCCGGCAATGAGCAGTTCTTC
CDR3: CSGRSGGAGNEQFF

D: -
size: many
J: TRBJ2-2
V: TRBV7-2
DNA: TGTGCCGGACGAACGGGGACCGGGGAGCTGTTTTTT
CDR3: CAGRTGTGELFF

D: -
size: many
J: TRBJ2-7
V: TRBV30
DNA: TGTGCCTGGAGTGTCTCTAGGGGGTCCCTCCCCTACGAGCAGTACTTC
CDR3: CAWSVSRGSLPYEQYF

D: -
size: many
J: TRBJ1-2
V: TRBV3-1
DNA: TGTGCCAGCAGCCAAGATGGGGGACAACAGCTCTATGGCTACACCTTC
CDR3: CASSQDGGQQLYGYTF

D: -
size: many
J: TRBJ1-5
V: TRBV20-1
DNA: TGCAGTGCTAGTAGTCCAGCGACTGTTAGCAATCAGCCCCAGCATTTT
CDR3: CSASSPATVSNQPQHF

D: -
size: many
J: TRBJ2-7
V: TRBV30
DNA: TGTGCCTGGAGAGGACTCGTATCCGAGCAGTACTTC
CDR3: CAWRGLVSEQYF

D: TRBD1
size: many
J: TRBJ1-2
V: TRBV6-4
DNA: TGTGCCAGCAGTGACCCTCGGGACAGGGGTAACTATGGCTACACCTTC
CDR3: CASSDPRDRGNYGYTF

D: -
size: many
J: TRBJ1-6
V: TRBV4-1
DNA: TGCGCCAGCAGCCAAGAGTTGAGGGCCTCACCCCTCCACTTT
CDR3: CASSQELRASPLHF

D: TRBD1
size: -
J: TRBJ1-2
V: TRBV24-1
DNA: TGTGCCACCAGTTCGGGACAGGGGGTTAACTATGGCTACACCTTC
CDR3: CATSSGQGVNYGYTF